The 10 T cell receptor beta chains given below trace back to one sample, sequenced in a study of T cells in Graves' hyperthyroidism and ophthalmopathy (dated by TCRdb to the late 2010s). Receptors were amplified or captured by multiplex PCR. TCRdb records Illumina HiSeq 2000 as the sequencer. The TCR beta CDR3 regions were amplified from the RNA transcripts. The first round of RT-PCR for the TCR CDR3 was performed with the HTBI primer set and the Qiagen OneStep RT-PCR kit. TCRdb took the public reads, trimmed them with fastp at Q25, ran MiXCR for clone calling and kept in-frame beta chains. Each entry merges the rows of one CDR3 protein and shows their most common DNA and genes. In all, the sample holds about 520,000 distinct CDR3 sequences, and less than 25% of those were seen once. The top ten constitute approximately 10% of the sample. Sequencing used blood. The source is a woman younger than 45 with Graves' ophthalmopathy.

The chain employs TRBV18 and TRBJ2-5; tentative D call: TRBD1 (6 bases). CDR1 and CDR2 from the germline V gene are KGHSH and LQKENI. The CDR3 runs 13 residues. V gave up 5 bases and J gave up 3 bases, with 10 bases separating them. DNA of the CDR3: TGTGCCAGCTCATCCGACAGGAAAGAGACCCAGTACTTC. Protein product: CASSSDRKETQYF.

At least ten counts were recorded for this clonotype. The chain employs TRBV28 and TRBJ1-1; no clear D gene. Germline V lookup: CDR1 MDHEN, CDR2 SYDVKM. Trimming stripped 5 bases from V and 5 bases from J, with 15 bases between. This CDR3 region has 14 residues. CDR3 in DNA: TGTGCCAGCAGTCTTCCGGCGAAGGTAACTGAAGCTTTCTTT. It specifies CASSLPAKVTEAFF.

The chain links TRBV6-2 or TRBV6-3 to TRBJ1-1; perhaps TRBD1 as D (6 bases). V was cut by 5 bases and J by 3 bases, with 10 bases left in between. The CDR3 sequence is 13 residues long. CDR1 and CDR2 from the germline V gene are MNHEY and SVGEGT. CDR3 nucleotide sequence: TGTGCCAGCAGTAGGGGGAGTGACACTGAAGCTTTCTTT. It yields the protein CASSRGSDTEAFF.

Concerning this clonotype itself: Without the conserved terminal phenylalanine or tryptophan, this CDR3 likely stems from a read error. This chain connects TRBV7-8 to TRBJ2-5, with 8 bases matching TRBD2. V lost 3 bases to trimming and J lost 2 bases; unmatched junction nucleotides: 5. The CDR3 covers 15 residues. The germline gives CDR1 SGHVS, CDR2 FQNEAQ. The CDR3 sequence is CASSLGGGSQETQYS. The CDR3 DNA is TGTGCCAGCAGCTTGGGCGGGGGGTCTCAAGAGACCCAGTACTCC.

This clonotype occurred many times. This sequence joins TRBV2 and TRBJ1-2, with TRBD1 matching over 8 bases. The J segment lost 5 bases and the V segment lost 3 bases, leaving 5 bases of the junction unmatched. Germline CDR1 and CDR2: SNHLY and FYNNEI. This CDR3 has 14 residues. CDR3 protein: CASSETGEEYGYTF. CDR3 nucleotides: TGTGCCAGCAGTGAGACAGGGGAAGAATATGGCTACACCTTC.

This clonotype was detected many times. The chain has TRBV10-3 and TRBJ2-6; 8 bases are shared with TRBD1. The germline V gene encodes CDR1 ENHRY and CDR2 SYGVKD. V lost 5 bases and J lost 0; bases outside the gene matches: 0. This CDR3 region has 15 residues. The CDR3 loop reads CAISTGGSGANVLTF. The DNA of the CDR3 is TGTGCCATCAGTACAGGGGGCTCTGGGGCCAACGTCCTGACTTTC.

This CDR3 is CSVTTGARNYGYTF. The CDR3 bases are TGCAGCGTTACCACAGGGGCGCGGAACTATGGCTACACCTTC. The gene calls are TRBV29-1 and TRBJ1-2, with 7 bases lining up with TRBD1. J lost 2 bases, V lost 5 bases, and 8 bases had no gene match. CDR1 and CDR2 (germline): SQVTM, ANQGSEA. The length of the CDR3 is 14 residues.

This clonotype appeared once. The V call is TRBV24-1, the J call TRBJ2-5; TRBD2 agrees at 7 bases. The germline V gene has CDR1 KGHDR and CDR2 SFDVKD. The CDR3 length is 14 residues. V shed 6 bases, J shed 0 bases, and the junction held 3 bases outside the gene matches. The CDR3 DNA reads as TGTGCCACCAGTTCGGGAGGTCACCAAGAGACCCAGTACTTC. Protein product: CATSSGGHQETQYF.

The V gene is TRBV4-1, the J gene TRBJ1-2, with D perhaps matching TRBD1 (6 bases). With 3 bases removed from V and 4 bases from J, the gap between germline ends came to 15 bases. The germline V gene encodes CDR1 MGHRA and CDR2 YSYEKL. The CDR3 loop spans 15 amino acids. The CDR3 DNA follows: TGCGCCAGCAGCCATGGGACGGACAGTCGCTATGGCTACACCTTC. As protein: CASSHGTDSRYGYTF.

The chain links TRBV12-3 or TRBV12-4 to TRBJ1-5, with D unclear. The CDR3 covers 14 residues. Trimming took off 4 bases at V and 4 bases at J, with 11 bases between the two ends. Here the CDR3 DNA reads TGTGCCAGCAGTTCCTCATGGGAAAATCAGCCCCAGCATTTT. Its protein is CASSSSWENQPQHF.